The 31 T cell receptor beta chains listed next were all sequenced from one sample in a study of T cell repertoires in cytomegalovirus infection. For these receptors, no antigen is known. TCRdb itself ran the reads through MiXCR, one entry per CDR3 protein. The repertoire holds around 110,000 distinct CDR3 sequences, with 10% as singletons. The specimen was PBMCs, sequenced either directly or after in vitro stimulation (not recorded which). These receptors were taken from a human donor in good health (CMV status not recorded). Some clones in this sample may be carry-over from other donors' samples.

The V and J genes are TRBV28 and TRBJ2-7; 9 bases map to TRBD2. Trimming removed 3 bases from V and 4 bases from J; junction bases left unmatched: 10. CDR1 is MDHEN and CDR2 is SYDVKM in the germline V gene. The CDR3 covers 16 residues. The chain's CDR3 is CASSFGGSGSGYEQYF. Here the CDR3 DNA reads TGTGCCAGCAGTTTTGGCGGTAGCGGGAGCGGGTACGAGCAGTACTTC.

This chain uses TRBV12-3 or TRBV12-4 with TRBJ2-1; D not certain. This CDR3 spans 14 amino acids. Trimming shortened V by 3 bases and J by 0 bases, and 6 bases separated the two germline ends. This CDR3 reads CASSFASSYNEQFF. Here the CDR3 DNA reads TGTGCCAGCAGTTTTGCAAGCTCCTACAATGAGCAGTTCTTC.

There are many counts of this clonotype. The CDR3 DNA is TGTGCCAGCAGTCACCCTCGGGACTCCACCTACAATGAGCAGTTCTTC. Amino acids: CASSHPRDSTYNEQFF. The chain links TRBV9 to TRBJ2-1; tentative D call: TRBD2 (6 bases). Germline V lookup: CDR1 SGDLS, CDR2 YYNGEE. The CDR3 consists of 16 residues. V shed 5 bases and J shed 2 bases, with 17 bases lying between them.

V and J are TRBV12-3 or TRBV12-4 and TRBJ2-1, with 14 bases matching TRBD2. Trimming cost V 5 bases and J 12 bases; bases outside gene matches: 6. CDR3 length: 14 amino acids. CDR3 nucleotide sequence: TGTGCCAGCAGTCCGCGGACTAGCGGGAGGAGGCAGTTCTTC. Translating gives CASSPRTSGRRQFF.

This clonotype was seen ten or more times. The chain links TRBV4-1 to TRBJ1-5; D gene unclear. From germline, CDR1 is MGHRA and CDR2 YSYEKL. This CDR3 comprises 15 residues. Trimming took 2 bases from V and 5 from J, leaving 13 bases between them. In DNA form, the CDR3 reads TGCGCCAGCAGCCAACCGTACGGAGTCCATCAGCCCCAGCATTTT. Its translation: CASSQPYGVHQPQHF.

This clonotype was detected only a few times. The chain combines TRBV7-6 with TRBJ2-3, with 9 bases that match TRBD2. This CDR3 has 14 residues. Unmatched junction bases numbered 4, after V lost 5 bases and J lost 4 bases. Germline V CDR1 and CDR2: SGHVS, FNYEAQ. CDR3 amino acids: CASSRTSDPDTQYF. CDR3 bases: TGTGCCAGCAGCCGGACTAGCGACCCAGATACGCAGTATTTT.

This clonotype was picked up many times. This sequence joins TRBV6-2 or TRBV6-3 and TRBJ2-2, with 9 bases lining up with TRBD2. V lost 6 bases and J lost 6; bases outside the gene matches: 11. The germline gives CDR1 MNHEY, CDR2 SVGEGT. This CDR3 region has 16 residues. DNA of the CDR3: TGTGCCAGCAGATTAGCGGGAGTGGCTATCGCCGGGGAGCTGTTTTTT. Protein sequence: CASRLAGVAIAGELFF.

This clonotype was seen many times. V is TRBV4-2 and J is TRBJ2-4; 11 bases align to TRBD2. Germline CDR1 reads LGHNA; CDR2 reads YNFKEQ. The J segment lost 1 base and the V segment lost 0 bases, leaving 11 bases of the junction unmatched. The CDR3 has 20 amino acids. DNA for the CDR3: TGTGCCAGCAGCCAAGACCCTCAGACTAGCGGGATGGGTGCCAAAAACATTCAGTACTTC. Its translation is CASSQDPQTSGMGAKNIQYF.

This clonotype was counted ten times or more. This rearrangement joins TRBV7-2 to TRBJ2-5; D uncertain. CDR1 and CDR2 from the germline V gene are SGHTA and FQGNSA. V shed 0 bases and J shed 5 bases, with 4 bases lying between them. CDR3 length: 12 residues. The CDR3 nucleotides are TGTGCCAGCAGCTTAGCATGGGAGACCCAGTACTTC. Residues: CASSLAWETQYF.

The sample holds many counts of this clonotype. At one of its ends the junction is not consistent with the germline gene, which may arise from a read error. J is TRBJ2-1 and V is TRBV7-8; 8 nucleotides agree with TRBD2. The CDR3 spans 17 residues. The V gene's germline CDR1 is SGHVS and CDR2 FQNEAQ. DNA of the CDR3: TGTGCCAGCGCGTTAGGGAAACTAGCGGAATCCTCCAATGAGCAGTTCTTC. Its protein is CASALGKLAESSNEQFF.

This clonotype has only one observation. The chain couples TRBV20-1 to TRBJ2-1; 9 nucleotides line up with TRBD2. CDR3 length equals 12 residues. Losses at the gene ends were 1 base for V and 8 bases for J; bases not matched to a gene: 0. In germline, CDR1 is DFQATT, CDR2 SNEGSKA (reference sequence). Here the CDR3 reads CSARGTSDEQFF. In DNA, the CDR3 is TGCAGTGCTAGAGGGACTAGCGATGAGCAGTTCTTC.

The chain joins TRBV27 to TRBJ2-1, with 8 bases matching TRBD2. This CDR3 contains 18 residues. Per germline, CDR1 MNHEY and CDR2 SMNVEV (reference sequence). V was clipped by 2 bases and J by 0 bases; unmatched bases: 9. The CDR3 reads CASSLGSGAGGSYNEQFF. The CDR3 DNA reads TGTGCCAGCAGTTTAGGTTCGGGGGCGGGAGGCTCCTACAATGAGCAGTTCTTC.

The chain joins TRBV5-1 to TRBJ2-7; the D gene is possibly TRBD1 (5 bases). V dropped 4 bases and J dropped 1 base, with 12 bases sitting between them. CDR1 and CDR2 (germline): SGHRS, YFSETQ. The CDR3 is made up of 14 amino acids. The CDR3 protein is CASSQSRDSYEQYF. CDR3 DNA sequence: TGCGCCAGCAGCCAAAGCAGGGATTCCTACGAGCAGTACTTC. Drawing the rest from reference TRBV5-1 and TRBJ2-7, the complete variable domain is KAGVTQTPRYLIKTRGQQVTLSCSPISGHRSVSWYQQTPGQGLQFLFEYFSETQRNKGNFPGRFSGRQFSNSRSEMNVSTLELGDSALYLCASSQSRDSYEQYFGPGTRLTVT.

Note on this clonotype: A much more abundant neighbour one base away suggests this may be a read error. The CDR3 DNA reads as TGTGCCAGCAGCCCGACTAGCGGGAGGGCCTACGAGCAGAACGTC. Translating gives CASSPTSGRAYEQNV. The chain links TRBV5-6 to TRBJ2-7, with 14 bases fitting TRBD2. This CDR3 is built from 15 residues. CDR1 SGHDT and CDR2 YYEEEE come from the germline V gene.

This clonotype was counted ten times or more. This rearrangement joins TRBV4-3 to TRBJ2-2; weak D call: TRBD2 (6 bases). This CDR3 region has 17 residues. Germline-derived CDR1 and CDR2 are LGHNA and YSLEER. The V end was cut by 4 bases, the J end by 2 bases, with 17 bases between. DNA for the CDR3: TGCGCCAGCAGCCCTGAAGCTCGGGGGTTAAACACCGGGGAGCTGTTTTTT. This gives the protein CASSPEARGLNTGELFF.

This clonotype was counted only a few times. The V gene is TRBV7-6, the J gene TRBJ1-2, with D perhaps TRBD1 (5 bases). The germline V gene has CDR1 SGHVS and CDR2 FNYEAQ. Trimming pared 4 bases from V and 5 bases from J, leaving 14 bases between. The CDR3 is made up of 14 amino acids. CDR3: CASSSNGAQYGYTF. In DNA form, the CDR3 reads TGTGCCAGCAGCTCCAACGGGGCCCAGTATGGCTACACCTTC.

This clonotype was seen ten or more times. The chain couples TRBV28 to TRBJ1-2; D may be TRBD1 (5 bases). The CDR3 consists of 11 residues. In germline, CDR1 is MDHEN, CDR2 SYDVKM. Trimming shortened V by 6 bases and J by 9 bases, and 11 bases separated the two germline ends. The CDR3: CASRTRESYTF. The CDR3, as DNA: TGTGCCAGCAGGACCAGGGAGAGCTACACCTTC.

In this sample, this clonotype turned up many times. The chain has TRBV7-9 and TRBJ1-1; D remains ambiguous. Looked up from germline, CDR1 is SEHNR and CDR2 is FQNEAQ (reference sequence). Between the trimmed V and J ends, which lost 1 base and 3 bases, there was a span of 6 bases. CDR3 size: 13 residues. CDR3 sequence reads: CASSLGGDTEAFF. In nucleotides, the CDR3 is TGTGCCAGCAGCTTAGGTGGGGACACTGAAGCTTTCTTT.

This clonotype was seen only a few times. The chain carries TRBV20-1 and TRBJ2-7; D is ambiguous. V was cut by 7 bases and J by 0 bases, with 10 bases left in between. The CDR3 covers 12 residues. Germline lookup yields CDR1 DFQATT and CDR2 SNEGSKA (reference sequence). In DNA, the CDR3 is TGCAGTGTCGGACGCCCCTCCTACGAGCAGTACTTC. It codes for CSVGRPSYEQYF.

Ten or more counts support this clonotype. The chain is built from TRBV7-7 and TRBJ1-1; D is ambiguous. V was shortened by 2 bases and J by 1 base, with 5 bases between the two germline ends. The V gene's germline CDR1 is SSHAT and CDR2 FNYEAQ (reference sequence). The CDR3 has 13 residues. The CDR3: CASSLTENTEAFF. The DNA for the CDR3 is TGTGCCAGCAGCTTAACAGAGAACACTGAAGCTTTCTTT.

This clonotype was seen a few times. The chain recombines TRBV20-1 with TRBJ1-2, with TRBD1 as a possible D gene (6 bases). CDR3 length: 12 residues. Trimming stripped 3 bases from V and 4 bases from J, with 9 bases between. Germline values: CDR1 DFQATT, CDR2 SNEGSKA (reference sequence). CDR3 DNA: TGCAGTGCTAGTTCAGGGGCCTATGGCTACACCTTC. This sequence encodes CSASSGAYGYTF.

This clonotype appeared many times. This chain links TRBV7-2 with TRBJ1-2, with no clear D. The CDR3 runs 13 residues. The V end lost 1 base, the J end lost 8 bases, and 11 bases lay between the germline ends. CDR1 is SGHTA, CDR2 FQGNSA, per germline. The CDR3 nucleotides read TGTGCCAGCAGCTTAGGGGTCCGGGAGGGCTACACCTTC. Translation gives CASSLGVREGYTF. The full variable domain, completed using reference TRBV7-2 and TRBJ1-2, is GAGVSQSPSNKVTEKGKDVELRCDPISGHTALYWYRQSLGQGLEFLIYFQGNSAPDKSGLPSDRFSAERTGGSVSTLTIQRTQQEDSAVYLCASSLGVREGYTFGSGTRLTVV.

This clonotype was seen ten or more times. The chain combines TRBV7-2 with TRBJ1-2; TRBD1 agrees at 8 bases. The germline gives CDR1 SGHTA, CDR2 FQGNSA. V dropped 4 bases and J dropped 2; count of bases not matched to a gene: 6. CDR3 length equals 15 residues. CDR3 bases: TGTGCCAGCAGCTCCCTTAGACAGGGGAACTATGGCTACACCTTC. As protein: CASSSLRQGNYGYTF.

This clonotype was observed at least ten times. The chain has TRBV7-2 and TRBJ2-1; 10 nucleotides match TRBD2. The CDR3 is 17 residues long. V lost 1 base, J lost 3 bases, and 6 bases stayed unmatched. CDR1 and CDR2 from the germline V gene are SGHTA and FQGNSA. The CDR3 sequence: CASSLVIAGGSYNEQFF. The CDR3, as DNA: TGTGCCAGCAGCTTAGTGATAGCGGGAGGCAGCTACAATGAGCAGTTCTTC.

At least ten counts were recorded for this clonotype. This rearrangement joins TRBV6-6 to TRBJ2-3; 10 nucleotides agree with TRBD2. CDR3 length equals 15 residues. The V segment lost 2 bases and the J segment 7 bases; nucleotides outside the gene matches: 6. CDR1 and CDR2 (germline): MNHNY, SVGAGI (reference sequence). CDR3 amino acids: CASSYSGRAINTQYF. As DNA, the CDR3 is TGTGCCAGCAGTTACAGCGGGAGGGCGATAAATACGCAGTATTTT.

A few counts support this clonotype. The chain couples TRBV27 to TRBJ1-5; 8 bases map to TRBD1. V shed 4 bases and J 6 bases; nucleotides not matched to a gene: 14. This CDR3 is built from 17 residues. CDR1 and CDR2 from the germline V gene are MNHEY and SMNVEV (reference sequence). CDR3: CASSSLYTGGGFQPQHF. CDR3 in DNA: TGTGCCAGCAGTTCTCTTTATACAGGGGGTGGATTTCAGCCCCAGCATTTT.

At least ten counts were recorded for this clonotype. The chain uses TRBV7-6 and TRBJ2-1; D might be TRBD1 or TRBD2, each matching 5 bases. There are 16 residues in the CDR3. Germline CDR1 and CDR2: SGHVS and FNYEAQ. Trimming took off 2 bases at V and 7 bases at J, with 18 bases between the two ends. Here the CDR3 DNA reads TGTGCCAGCAGCTTATCAACCGGGGCAGGTGGAAATGAGCAGTTCTTC. Translated: CASSLSTGAGGNEQFF.

This clonotype was counted many times. CDR3 bases: TGTGCCAGCAGCTTCCCGGGGGCCCCAGAGACCCAGTACTTC. Its protein product is CASSFPGAPETQYF. The chain has TRBV7-9 and TRBJ2-5; D may be TRBD1 or TRBD2 (6 bases each). Germline assignment: CDR1 SEHNR and CDR2 FQNEAQ (reference sequence). The ends were cut back, 3 bases at V and 4 bases at J, with 12 bases in the middle. The CDR3 has 14 residues.

This clonotype was seen more than once but under ten times. The chain is built from TRBV29-1 and TRBJ2-1; 9 bases fit TRBD1. Losses at the gene ends were 1 base for V and 0 bases for J; bases not matched to a gene: 7. There are 17 residues in the CDR3. CDR1 is SQVTM, CDR2 ANQGSEA, per germline. The CDR3 sequence: CSVEVFPGQGSYNEQFF. DNA of the CDR3: TGCAGCGTTGAAGTGTTTCCGGGACAGGGCTCCTACAATGAGCAGTTCTTC.

The rearrangement joins TRBV28 to TRBJ1-2; TRBD1 matches 9 bases. V lost 6 bases, J lost 8 bases, and 10 bases stayed unmatched. This CDR3 region has 14 residues. The germline CDR1 and CDR2 sequences are MDHEN and SYDVKM. The CDR3 loop reads CASRPPGQGSGYTF. The DNA for the CDR3 is TGTGCCAGCAGACCCCCGGGACAGGGAAGCGGCTACACCTTC.

This clonotype has only a few counts. The chain combines TRBV7-3 with TRBJ1-6; D unclear. V lost 2 bases and J 7 bases, leaving 6 bases between the germline ends. The CDR3 contains 13 residues. In germline, CDR1 is SGHTA, CDR2 FQGTGA. The CDR3 nucleotides are TGTGCCAGCAGCTTAGAACTAAATTCACCCCTCCACTTT. Encoded protein: CASSLELNSPLHF.